This T cell receptor beta chain was documented in a study of spatial heterogeneity in lung cancer. The wider study: Beta-chain sequences consistently outnumbered alpha-chain sequences in detection. Every unique TCR and UMI combination, on average, appeared more than ten times in raw reads.

Germline-derived CDR1 and CDR2 are ENHRY and SYGVKD. This CDR3 contains 14 residues. V lost 3 bases and J 1 base, leaving 10 bases between the germline ends. Time point noted: sample taken at primary tumor resection. There were around 72 donors, all of them untreated patients with early-stage non-small cell lung cancer. TCRdb used MiXCR to reprocess the 5' RACE reads, holding one entry per CDR3 protein. The sample gives approximately 1,400 distinct CDR3 sequences, 10% of which show up once; less than 30% is in the top ten. Judged by abundance, this clonotype is medium-sized (0.01 to 0.1%). Its antigen is currently unknown. This beta chain is a stray read from a library made for alpha chains; its abundance is not meaningful. Broader study findings: For expanded intratumoral alpha and beta TCRs, counts tracked tumor mutation counts.

The sequence was collected from a female donor with early-stage non-small cell lung cancer. The sequencing here drew on lung tumor tissue, taken at surgery. The genes are TRBV10-3 and TRBJ2-7; D is unclear. This CDR3 reads CAISENSESYEQYF. The CDR3 nucleotides read TGTGCCATCAGTGAAAACAGCGAGTCCTACGAGCAGTACTTC.